This T cell receptor (beta chain) was observed in a study of CD8+ T cells in alopecia areata listed by TCRdb under 2018. About the study as a whole: The treated patients took part in an open-label pilot trial in which moderate-to-severe alopecia areata was treated with oral tofacitinib at 5 to 10 mg twice daily. Patients received tofacitinib for 6 to 18 months and were then followed off drug for 6 months to check for delayed response and recurrence. In treated patients, disease severity was measured using the SALT score, which gives the percentage of scalp surface area affected. In both human patients and the C3H/HeJ mouse model, the study applied high-throughput TCRbeta sequencing to look at T cell clonal expansion in alopecia areata. In humans, TCRbeta sequencing was performed on scalp tissue and on sorted CD4+ and CD8+ peripheral blood T cells from healthy controls and from patients with patchy or totalis/universalis alopecia areata. Biopsies were taken from tofacitinib-treated patients at baseline and again at 4 and 24 weeks into treatment, and several of those patients also had a later scalp biopsy. Scalp clonality was compared among normal scalp (n=4), patchy alopecia areata scalp (n=8), and alopecia totalis/universalis scalp (n=8). RNA was extracted with the PAXgene miRNA kit for fixed scalp, the miRNeasy kit for PBMCs, and the RNeasy kit for mouse skin. Amplification of TCRbeta CDR3 regions was done by immunoSEQ multiplex PCR using 35 Vbeta forward primers and 13 Jbeta reverse primers.

From cysteine to phenylalanine, the CDR3 is 18 amino acids long. The retained sequence is limited to the CDR3, 54 bases, with the frame set at the first base. Germline trimming amounts to 1 base on V and 5 bases on J, with 13 as the count of junction bases outside the gene matches. Via the germline V gene, CDR1 is MGHRA and CDR2 YSYEKL. Broader findings and caveats from the paper: Tofacitinib significantly decreased scalp clonality and the number of expanded CD8+ clones among the top 100 scalp clones. Shared TCR sequences between patients were less evident than in mice, which may be partly attributable to HLA diversity in the patient population. Compared with normal scalp, lesional scalp had higher clonality and more expanded CD8+ clones, particularly in alopecia totalis/universalis, a pattern that suggests antigenic drive. Unlike mouse skin, where gammadelta T cells dominate, normal human skin contains resident alphabeta T cells that get sequenced too, which complicates analysis of the scalp TCR repertoire. Many expanded lesional clones persisted in scalp and blood during tofacitinib treatment, which may partly explain relapse after stopping treatment. The treated cohort was small, with a single nonresponder, so links between baseline CD8+ expansion and response need larger studies.

The method was the immunoSEQ multiplex PCR assay. RNA was extracted from all samples and reverse transcribed into cDNA as template for TCR sequencing. First-strand cDNA was synthesized using SuperScript III with a 2:1 mix of oligo-dT and random hexamers. A synthetic immune receptor repertoire was used to measure amplification bias, and any remaining bias was corrected computationally. As for how the authors treated the data: Raw reads were preprocessed for error removal, and CDR3 was defined according to IMGT conventions as running from the conserved cysteine to phenylalanine. Clonality was computed by normalizing Shannon entropy by log2 of the number of productive unique TCRs and subtracting the result from 1. CD4 or CD8 identity of scalp clones was inferred by cross-referencing scalp TCRbeta sequences with sorted blood CD4 and CD8 repertoires. The table was pulled from immuneACCESS by TCRdb, which kept in-frame rearrangements only. Such tables lose some clones; where checked, under half of the loss comes from unresolved V genes, and the rest has no known cause. V and J calls and clone size follow that table, whereas D and trimming were derived from the DNA. For this sample the table gives 150,000 to 250,000 clones, of which about 62% were detected only once. The top ten constitute about 5% of the sample.

According to the study, the label for this sample's time point signals: 24 weeks on oral tofacitinib. The intended sense of this specimen's treatment or condition label: oral pan-JAK inhibitor, 5-10 mg twice daily. Lesional scalp punch biopsies and peripheral blood were collected from alopecia areata patients. After PBMCs were isolated by density centrifugation and stained for CD3, CD4 and CD8, a FACSAria was used to sort CD4+ and CD8+ T cells. Comments on this clone: It lacks a known antigen. No much larger clonotype is one base removed from it; base qualities were not supplied.

The starting material was CD4+ T cells sorted from blood, obtained at week 24, from a patient treated with tofacitinib. Rearrangement joined TRBV4-1 to TRBJ2-3; 9 junctional bases match TRBD2. The clonotype originates from a human donor with alopecia areata. CDR3 loop: CASSQAGRSGRSRDTQYF. The base sequence is TGCGCCAGCAGCCAAGCAGGGCGGAGCGGGAGGAGTCGAGATACGCAGTATTTT.